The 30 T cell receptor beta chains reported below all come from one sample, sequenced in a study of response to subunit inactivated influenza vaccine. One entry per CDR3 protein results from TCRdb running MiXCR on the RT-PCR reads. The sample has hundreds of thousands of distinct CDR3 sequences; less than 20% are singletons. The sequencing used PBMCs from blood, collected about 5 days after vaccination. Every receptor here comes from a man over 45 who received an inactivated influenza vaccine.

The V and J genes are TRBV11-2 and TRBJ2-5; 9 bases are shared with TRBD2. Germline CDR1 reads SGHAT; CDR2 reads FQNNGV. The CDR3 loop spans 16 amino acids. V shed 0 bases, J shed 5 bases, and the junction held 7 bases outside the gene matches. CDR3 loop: CASSLDRAGGSETQYF. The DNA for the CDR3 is TGTGCCAGCAGCTTAGATAGGGCGGGGGGGTCCGAGACCCAGTACTTC.

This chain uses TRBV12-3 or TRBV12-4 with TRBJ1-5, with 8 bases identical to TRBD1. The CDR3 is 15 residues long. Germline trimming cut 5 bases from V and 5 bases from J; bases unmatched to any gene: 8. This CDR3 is CASSDGQGGDQPQHF. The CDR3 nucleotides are TGTGCCAGCAGTGACGGACAGGGCGGGGATCAGCCCCAGCATTTT.

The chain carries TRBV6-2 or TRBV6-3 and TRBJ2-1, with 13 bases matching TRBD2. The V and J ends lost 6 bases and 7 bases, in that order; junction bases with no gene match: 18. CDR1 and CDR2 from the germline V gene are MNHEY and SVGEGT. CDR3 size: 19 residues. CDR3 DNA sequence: TGTGCCAGCAGCCGAAACACCCACCGGGGGACTAGCGGGAAAAATGAGCAGTTCTTC. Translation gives CASSRNTHRGTSGKNEQFF.

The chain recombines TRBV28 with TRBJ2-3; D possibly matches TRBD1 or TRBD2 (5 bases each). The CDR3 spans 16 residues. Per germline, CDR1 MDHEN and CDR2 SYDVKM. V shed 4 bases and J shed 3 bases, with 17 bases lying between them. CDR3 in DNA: TGTGCCAGCAGTTCGGAACTCGAAGAGGGGACAGATACGCAGTATTTT. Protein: CASSSELEEGTDTQYF.

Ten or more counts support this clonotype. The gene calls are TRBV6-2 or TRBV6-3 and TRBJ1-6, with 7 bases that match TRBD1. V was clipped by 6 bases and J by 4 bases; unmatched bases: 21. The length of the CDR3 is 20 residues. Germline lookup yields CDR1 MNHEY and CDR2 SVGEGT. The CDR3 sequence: CASSPKGDRQSSHYNSPLHF. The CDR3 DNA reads TGTGCCAGCAGCCCCAAGGGGGACAGACAATCAAGCCATTATAATTCACCCCTCCACTTT.

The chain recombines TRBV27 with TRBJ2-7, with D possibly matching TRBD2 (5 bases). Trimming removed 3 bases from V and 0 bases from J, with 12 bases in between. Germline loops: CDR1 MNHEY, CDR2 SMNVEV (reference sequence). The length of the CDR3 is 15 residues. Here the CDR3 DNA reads TGTGCCAGCAGTTTTAAGCTGGGGAGCTCCTACGAGCAGTACTTC. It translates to CASSFKLGSSYEQYF.

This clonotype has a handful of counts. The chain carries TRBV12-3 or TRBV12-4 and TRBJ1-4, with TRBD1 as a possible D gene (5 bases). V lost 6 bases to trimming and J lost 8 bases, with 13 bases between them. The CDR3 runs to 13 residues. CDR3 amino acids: CASRTLGEEKLFF. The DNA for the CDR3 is TGTGCCAGCAGGACTTTGGGGGAAGAAAAACTGTTTTTT.

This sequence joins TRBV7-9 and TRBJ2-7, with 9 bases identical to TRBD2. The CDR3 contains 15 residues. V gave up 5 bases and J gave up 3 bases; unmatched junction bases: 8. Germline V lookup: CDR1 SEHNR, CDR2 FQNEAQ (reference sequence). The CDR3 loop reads CASSTSTSGGYEQYF. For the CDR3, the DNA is TGTGCCAGCAGCACCTCGACTAGCGGAGGCTACGAGCAGTACTTC.

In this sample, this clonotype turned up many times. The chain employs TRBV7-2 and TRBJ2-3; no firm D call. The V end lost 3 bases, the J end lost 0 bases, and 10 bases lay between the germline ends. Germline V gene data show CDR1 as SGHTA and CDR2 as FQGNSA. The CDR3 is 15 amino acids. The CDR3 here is CASSLIGSSTDTQYF. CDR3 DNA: TGTGCCAGCAGCTTGATCGGGTCTAGCACAGATACGCAGTATTTT.

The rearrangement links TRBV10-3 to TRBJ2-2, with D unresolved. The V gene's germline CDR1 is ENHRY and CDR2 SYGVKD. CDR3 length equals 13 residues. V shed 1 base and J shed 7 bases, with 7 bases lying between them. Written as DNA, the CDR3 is TGTGCCATCAGTGAGTTCCAGGACGGGGAGCTGTTTTTT. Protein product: CAISEFQDGELFF.

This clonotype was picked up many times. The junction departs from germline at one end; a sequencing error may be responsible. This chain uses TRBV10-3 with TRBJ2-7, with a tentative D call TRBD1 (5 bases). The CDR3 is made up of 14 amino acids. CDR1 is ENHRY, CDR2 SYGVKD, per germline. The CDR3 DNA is TGTGCCATCAGTAAGTCGACAGATGGCTACGAGCAGTACTTC. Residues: CAISKSTDGYEQYF.

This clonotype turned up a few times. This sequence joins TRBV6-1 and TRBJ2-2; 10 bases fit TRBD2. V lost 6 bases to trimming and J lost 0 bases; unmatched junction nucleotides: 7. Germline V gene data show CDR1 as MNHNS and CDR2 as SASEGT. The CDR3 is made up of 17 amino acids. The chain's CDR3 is CASSLSGGLANTGELFF. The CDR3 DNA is TGTGCCAGCAGCCTTAGCGGGGGGCTCGCGAACACCGGGGAGCTGTTTTTT.

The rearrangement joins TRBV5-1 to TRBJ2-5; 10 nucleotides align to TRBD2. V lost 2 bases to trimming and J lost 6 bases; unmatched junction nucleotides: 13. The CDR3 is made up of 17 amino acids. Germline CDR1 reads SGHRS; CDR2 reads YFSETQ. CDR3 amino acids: CASSFGLAAINLKTQYF. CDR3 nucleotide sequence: TGCGCCAGCAGCTTTGGACTAGCGGCCATCAACTTGAAGACCCAGTACTTC.

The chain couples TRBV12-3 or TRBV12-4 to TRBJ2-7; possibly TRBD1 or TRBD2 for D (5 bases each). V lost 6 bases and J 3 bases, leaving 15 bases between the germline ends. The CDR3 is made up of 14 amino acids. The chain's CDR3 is CASSQGTFNYEQYF. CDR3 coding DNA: TGTGCCAGCAGCCAAGGGACGTTCAACTACGAGCAGTACTTC.

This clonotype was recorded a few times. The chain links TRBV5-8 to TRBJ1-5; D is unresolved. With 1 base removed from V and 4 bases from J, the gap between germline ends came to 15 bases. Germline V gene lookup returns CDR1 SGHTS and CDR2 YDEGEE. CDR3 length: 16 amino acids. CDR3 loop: CASSLFPGNQNQPQHF. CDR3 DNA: TGTGCCAGCAGCTTGTTTCCGGGAAACCAAAATCAGCCCCAGCATTTT.

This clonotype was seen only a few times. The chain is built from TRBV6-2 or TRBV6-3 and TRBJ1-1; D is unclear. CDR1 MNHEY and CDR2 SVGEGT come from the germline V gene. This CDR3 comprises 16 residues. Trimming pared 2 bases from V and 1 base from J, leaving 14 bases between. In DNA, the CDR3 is TGTGCCAGCAGTTACGAACCGGCGTGGGAGAACACTGAAGCTTTCTTT. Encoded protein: CASSYEPAWENTEAFF.

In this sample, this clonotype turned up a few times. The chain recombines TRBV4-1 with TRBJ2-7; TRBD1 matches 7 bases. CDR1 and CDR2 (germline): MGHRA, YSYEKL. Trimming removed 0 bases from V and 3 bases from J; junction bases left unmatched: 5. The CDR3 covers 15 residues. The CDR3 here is CASSQEFDRVYEQYF. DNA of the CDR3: TGCGCCAGCAGCCAAGAATTTGACAGGGTCTACGAGCAGTACTTC.

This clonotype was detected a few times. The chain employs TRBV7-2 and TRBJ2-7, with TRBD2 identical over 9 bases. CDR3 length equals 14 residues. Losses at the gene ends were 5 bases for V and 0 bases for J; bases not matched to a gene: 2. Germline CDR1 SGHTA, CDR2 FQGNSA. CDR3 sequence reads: CASSAGGRSYEQYF. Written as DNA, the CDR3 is TGTGCCAGCAGCGCGGGAGGGCGCTCCTACGAGCAGTACTTC.

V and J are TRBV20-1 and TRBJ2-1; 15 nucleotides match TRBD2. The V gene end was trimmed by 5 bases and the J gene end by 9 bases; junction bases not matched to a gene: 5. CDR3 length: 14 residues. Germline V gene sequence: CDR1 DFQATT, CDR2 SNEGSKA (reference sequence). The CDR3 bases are TGCAGTGCTTCCGGGACTAGCGGGAGGCTTGAGCAGTTCTTC. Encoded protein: CSASGTSGRLEQFF.

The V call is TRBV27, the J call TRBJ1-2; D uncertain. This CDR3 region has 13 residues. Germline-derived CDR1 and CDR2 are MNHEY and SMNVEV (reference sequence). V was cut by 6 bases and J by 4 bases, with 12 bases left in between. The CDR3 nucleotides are TGTGCCAGCAGCCCAGGTGGGAGCTATGGCTACACCTTC. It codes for CASSPGGSYGYTF.

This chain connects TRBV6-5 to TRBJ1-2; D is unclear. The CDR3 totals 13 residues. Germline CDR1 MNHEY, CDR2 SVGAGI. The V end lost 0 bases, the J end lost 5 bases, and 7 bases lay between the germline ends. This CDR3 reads CASSYSMSYGYTF. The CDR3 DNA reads TGTGCCAGCAGTTACTCGATGTCATATGGCTACACCTTC.

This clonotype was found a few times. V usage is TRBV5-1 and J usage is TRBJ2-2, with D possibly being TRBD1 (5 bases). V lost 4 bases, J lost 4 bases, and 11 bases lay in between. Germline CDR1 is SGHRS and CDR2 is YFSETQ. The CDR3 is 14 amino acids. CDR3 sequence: CASSLFDSTGELFF. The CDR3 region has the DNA TGCGCCAGCAGCCTATTCGACAGCACCGGGGAGCTGTTTTTT.

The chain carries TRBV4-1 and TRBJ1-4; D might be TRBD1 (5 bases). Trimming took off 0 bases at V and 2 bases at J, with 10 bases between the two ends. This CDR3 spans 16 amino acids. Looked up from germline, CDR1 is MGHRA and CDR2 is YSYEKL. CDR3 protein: CASSQDVAGTNEKLFF. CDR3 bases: TGCGCCAGCAGCCAAGACGTGGCAGGGACTAATGAAAAACTGTTTTTT.

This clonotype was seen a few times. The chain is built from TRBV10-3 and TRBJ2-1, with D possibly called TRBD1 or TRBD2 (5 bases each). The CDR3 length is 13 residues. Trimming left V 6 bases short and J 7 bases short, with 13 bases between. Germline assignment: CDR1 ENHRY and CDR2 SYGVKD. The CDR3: CAIRRGDGNEQFF. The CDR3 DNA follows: TGTGCCATCAGAAGAGGGGATGGGAATGAGCAGTTCTTC.

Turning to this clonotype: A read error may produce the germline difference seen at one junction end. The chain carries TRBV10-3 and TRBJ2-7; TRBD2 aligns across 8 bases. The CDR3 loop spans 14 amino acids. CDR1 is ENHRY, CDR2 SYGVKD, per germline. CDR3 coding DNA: TGTGCCCTCAGTGAGCTTGGCGGGGGGTACGAGCAGTACTTC. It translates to CALSELGGGYEQYF.

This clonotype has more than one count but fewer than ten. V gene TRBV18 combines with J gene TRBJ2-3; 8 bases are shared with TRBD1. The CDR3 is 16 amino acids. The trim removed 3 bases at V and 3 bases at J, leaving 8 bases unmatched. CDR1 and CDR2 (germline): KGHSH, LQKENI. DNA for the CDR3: TGTGCCAGCTCACCGGGCCAGGGGGCGCGGACAGATACGCAGTATTTT. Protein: CASSPGQGARTDTQYF.

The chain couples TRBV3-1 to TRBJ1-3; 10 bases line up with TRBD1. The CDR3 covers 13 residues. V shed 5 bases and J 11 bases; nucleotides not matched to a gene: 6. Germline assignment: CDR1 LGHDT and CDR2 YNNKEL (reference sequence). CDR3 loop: CASSARQGAAIYF. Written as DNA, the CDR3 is TGTGCCAGCAGCGCGAGACAGGGGGCGGCCATATATTTT.

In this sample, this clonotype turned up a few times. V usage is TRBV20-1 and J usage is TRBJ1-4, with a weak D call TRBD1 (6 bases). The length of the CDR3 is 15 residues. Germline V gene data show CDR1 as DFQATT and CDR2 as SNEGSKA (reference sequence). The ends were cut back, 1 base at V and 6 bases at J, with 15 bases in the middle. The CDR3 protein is CSARGGVAGDEKLFF. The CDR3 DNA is TGCAGTGCTAGAGGGGGCGTGGCAGGGGATGAAAAACTGTTTTTT.

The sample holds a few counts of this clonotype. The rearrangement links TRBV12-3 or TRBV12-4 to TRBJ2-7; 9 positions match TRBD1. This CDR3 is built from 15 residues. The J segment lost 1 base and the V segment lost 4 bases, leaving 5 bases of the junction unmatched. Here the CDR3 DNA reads TGTGCCAGCAGTTCCCGGGGACAGGGATCCTACGAGCAGTACTTC. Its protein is CASSSRGQGSYEQYF.

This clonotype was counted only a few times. The CDR3 loop is CASHYTTESNQPQHF. CDR3 DNA: TGTGCCAGCCATTACACGACGGAGAGCAATCAGCCCCAGCATTTT. The chain is built from TRBV12-3 or TRBV12-4 and TRBJ1-5, with D uncertain. Trimming took 8 bases from V and 1 from J, leaving 15 bases between them. This CDR3 region has 15 residues.